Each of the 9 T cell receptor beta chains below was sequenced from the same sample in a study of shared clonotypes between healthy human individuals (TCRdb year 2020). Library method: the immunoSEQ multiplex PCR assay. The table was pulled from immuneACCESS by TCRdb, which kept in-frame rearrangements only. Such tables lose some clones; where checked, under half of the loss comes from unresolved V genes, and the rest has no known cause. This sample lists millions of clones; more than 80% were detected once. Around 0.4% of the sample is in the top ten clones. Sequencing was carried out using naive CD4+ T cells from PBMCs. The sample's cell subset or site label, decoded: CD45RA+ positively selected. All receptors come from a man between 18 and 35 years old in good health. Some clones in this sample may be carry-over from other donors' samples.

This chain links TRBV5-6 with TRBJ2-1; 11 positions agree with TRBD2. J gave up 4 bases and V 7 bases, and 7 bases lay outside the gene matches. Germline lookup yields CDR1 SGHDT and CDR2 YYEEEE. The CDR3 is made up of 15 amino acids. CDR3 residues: CASGELAGDYNEQFF. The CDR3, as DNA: TGTGCCAGCGGGGAACTAGCGGGAGATTACAATGAGCAGTTCTTC.

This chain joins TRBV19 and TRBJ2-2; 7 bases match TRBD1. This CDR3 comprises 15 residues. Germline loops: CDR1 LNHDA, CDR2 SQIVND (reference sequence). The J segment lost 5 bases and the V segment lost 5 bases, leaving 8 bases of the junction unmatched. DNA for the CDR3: TGTGCCAGTAGTTACAGGGGAAGATTGACCGGGGAGCTGTTTTTT. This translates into CASSYRGRLTGELFF.

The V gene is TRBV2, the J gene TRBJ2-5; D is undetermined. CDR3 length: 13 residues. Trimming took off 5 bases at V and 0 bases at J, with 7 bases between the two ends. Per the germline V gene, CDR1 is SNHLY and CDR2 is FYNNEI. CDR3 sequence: CASSFRDQETQYF. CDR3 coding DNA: TGTGCCAGCAGTTTTAGGGACCAAGAGACCCAGTACTTC.

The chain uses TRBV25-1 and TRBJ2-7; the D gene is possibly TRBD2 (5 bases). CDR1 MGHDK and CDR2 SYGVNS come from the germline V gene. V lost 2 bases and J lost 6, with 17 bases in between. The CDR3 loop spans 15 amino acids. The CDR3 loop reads CASSEPARGQVEQYF. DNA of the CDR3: TGTGCCAGCAGTGAACCGGCCCGCGGGCAGGTCGAGCAGTACTTC.

The CDR3 spells CASSEIAFSGNTIYF. CDR3 coding DNA: TGTGCCAGCAGTGAAATAGCTTTCTCTGGAAACACCATATATTTT. V and J are TRBV6-1 and TRBJ1-3; no definite D call. V lost 2 bases and J 0 bases, leaving 8 bases between the germline ends. Germline CDR1 reads MNHNS; CDR2 reads SASEGT. CDR3 length: 15 amino acids.

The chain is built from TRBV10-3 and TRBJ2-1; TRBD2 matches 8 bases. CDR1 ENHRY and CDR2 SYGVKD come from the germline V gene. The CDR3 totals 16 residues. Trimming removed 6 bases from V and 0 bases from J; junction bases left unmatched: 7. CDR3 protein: CAISQGTSSSYNEQFF. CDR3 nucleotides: TGTGCCATCAGCCAAGGGACTAGTAGCTCCTACAATGAGCAGTTCTTC.

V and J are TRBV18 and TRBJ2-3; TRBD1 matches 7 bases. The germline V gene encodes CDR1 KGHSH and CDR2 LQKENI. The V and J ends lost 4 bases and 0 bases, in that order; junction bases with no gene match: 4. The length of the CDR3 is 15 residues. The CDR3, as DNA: TGTGCCAGCTCACGGTCACAGGGGAGCACAGATACGCAGTATTTT. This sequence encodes CASSRSQGSTDTQYF.

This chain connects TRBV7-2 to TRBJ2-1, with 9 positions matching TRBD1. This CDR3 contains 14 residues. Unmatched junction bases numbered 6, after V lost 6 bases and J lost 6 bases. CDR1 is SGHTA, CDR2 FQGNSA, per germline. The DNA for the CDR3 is TGTGCCAGCAGTCCTTGGACAGGGGTCAATGAGCAGTTCTTC. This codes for CASSPWTGVNEQFF.

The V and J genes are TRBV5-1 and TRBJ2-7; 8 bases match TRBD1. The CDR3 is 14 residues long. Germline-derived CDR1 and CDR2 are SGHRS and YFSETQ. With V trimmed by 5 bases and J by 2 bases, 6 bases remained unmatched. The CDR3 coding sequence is TGCGCCAGCAGGAGGGGGACAGGACCCTACGAGCAGTACTTC. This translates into CASRRGTGPYEQYF.